These 9 T cell receptor beta chains originate from one sample sequenced in a study of PD-1 blockade in classical Hodgkin lymphoma (dated by TCRdb to about 2020). The receptor library was made with the immunoSEQ multiplex PCR assay. Held by TCRdb, this immuneACCESS table contains in-frame sequences only and omits some clones. Under half of the omission traces to an unresolved V gene where checked; the cause of the rest is unknown. The sample has tens of thousands of clones on record, about nine tenths of them singletons. In total, the top ten clones hold roughly 0.23% of the sample. The time point label for this specimen denotes: cycle 1 day 1 (C1D1), immediately before nivolumab initiation. Relapse after autologous stem cell transplantation had occurred in all trial patients, and cohorts A, B and C were distinguished by prior brentuximab vedotin exposure. A Miltenyi CD4+ T cell isolation kit was used for magnetic negative selection to purify CD4+ T cells from thawed PBMCs.

The sample consisted of CD4+ T cells from blood, taken at baseline. The receptor set was obtained from a human donor with classical Hodgkin lymphoma.

J is TRBJ2-1 and V is TRBV2; 7 bases are a match to TRBD2. Germline CDR1 and CDR2: SNHLY and FYNNEI. This CDR3 region has 13 residues. V dropped 6 bases and J dropped 8; count of bases not matched to a gene: 7. The CDR3 region is CASRPGRVDEQFF. In DNA, the CDR3 is TGTGCCAGCAGGCCTGGGAGGGTCGATGAGCAGTTCTTC.

The chain is built from TRBV9 and TRBJ2-3; 10 bases match TRBD2. Trimming took 2 bases from V and 1 from J; bases not matched to a gene: 1. The CDR3 loop spans 15 amino acids. CDR1 is SGDLS, CDR2 YYNGEE, per germline. This CDR3 reads CASSVGTSGTDTQYF. DNA of the CDR3: TGTGCCAGCAGCGTCGGGACTAGCGGCACAGATACGCAGTATTTT.

This clone was detected only once. This chain joins TRBV6-1 and TRBJ2-1, with D perhaps matching TRBD1 (6 bases). V lost 0 bases, J lost 12 bases, and 15 bases lay in between. The CDR3 consists of 14 residues. CDR1 and CDR2 from the germline V gene are MNHNS and SASEGT. CDR3 sequence reads: CASSEALGLGGQFF. The CDR3 coding sequence is TGTGCCAGCAGTGAAGCGCTTGGGCTAGGGGGGCAGTTCTTC.

In this sample, this clone turned up once. The chain joins TRBV7-9 to TRBJ2-7; D is tentatively TRBD1 or TRBD2 (5 bases each). The CDR3 consists of 12 residues. Germline values: CDR1 SEHNR, CDR2 FQNEAQ (reference sequence). V lost 7 bases and J 3 bases, leaving 10 bases between the germline ends. The CDR3 protein is CASTRDHYEQYF. The DNA for the CDR3 is TGTGCCAGCACGAGGGACCACTACGAGCAGTACTTC.

The CDR3 sequence: CASRLYVTGELFF. Here the CDR3 DNA reads TGTGCCAGCAGGCTCTACGTGACCGGGGAGCTGTTTTTT. The chain is built from TRBV28 and TRBJ2-2; D is undetermined. V was clipped by 6 bases and J by 5 bases, with 10 bases between them. Germline assignment: CDR1 MDHEN and CDR2 SYDVKM. The CDR3 is made up of 13 amino acids.

V is TRBV10-1 and J is TRBJ2-3, with D tentatively TRBD2 (6 bases). The CDR3 contains 13 residues. The germline V gene encodes CDR1 WNHNN and CDR2 SYGVQD (reference sequence). The germline V and J ends were trimmed by 5 bases and 5 bases, with 11 bases remaining between them. CDR3 coding DNA: TGCGCCAGCAGTACCTCAGCGGGAGATACGCAGTATTTT. Translating it yields CASSTSAGDTQYF.

The gene calls are TRBV2 and TRBJ2-7; D ambiguous. Germline CDR1 SNHLY, CDR2 FYNNEI. V dropped 2 bases and J dropped 6 bases, with 11 bases sitting between them. The CDR3 spans 13 residues. The CDR3 nucleotides read TGTGCCAGCAGTGAATGTATAGTGTGCGAGCAGTACTTC. Residues: CASSECIVCEQYF. Full variable domain (missing parts from reference TRBV2 and TRBJ2-7): EPEVTQTPSHQVTQMGQEVILRCVPISNHLYFYWYRQILGQKVEFLVSFYNNEISEKSEIFDDQFSVERPDGSNFTLKIRSTKLEDSAMYFCASSECIVCEQYFGPGTRLTVT.

The chain carries TRBV7-8 and TRBJ2-6, with D perhaps matching TRBD2 (6 bases). Trimming pared 2 bases from V and 0 bases from J, leaving 14 bases between. The CDR3 loop spans 18 amino acids. Germline V CDR1 and CDR2: SGHVS, FQNEAQ. CDR3 region: CASSLSWRGPSGANVLTF. In nucleotides, the CDR3 is TGTGCCAGCAGCTTATCGTGGAGGGGCCCCTCTGGGGCCAACGTCCTGACTTTC. Using reference TRBV7-8 and TRBJ2-6 for the parts outside the CDR3, the full variable domain is GAGVSQSPRYKVAKRGQDVALRCDPISGHVSLFWYQQALGQGPEFLTYFQNEAQLDKSGLPSDRFFAERPEGSVSTLKIQRTQQEDSAVYLCASSLSWRGPSGANVLTFGAGSRLTVL.

The rearrangement joins TRBV18 to TRBJ2-7, with a tentative D call TRBD1 (7 bases). V lost 8 bases to trimming and J lost 0 bases, with 14 bases between them. There are 14 residues in the CDR3. CDR1 and CDR2 (germline): KGHSH, LQKENI. CDR3 bases: TGTGCCAGCGGAGGGACAGTAAGCTCCTACGAGCAGTACTTC. This translates into CASGGTVSSYEQYF.